The rows below give T cell receptor beta chains drawn from one sample of a study of cytomegalovirus exposure and HLA in healthy donors. Generated by immunoSEQ multiplex PCR, the TCRdb table keeps only in-frame clones and is missing some. The sample contains approximately 200,000 clones, approximately 79% of which appear only once. The source material was PBMCs. The origin of the receptors is a woman in her twenties or thirties in good health and CMV-seropositive. Both conserved end residues are part of each CDR3. The D gene is left open where the match is weak. Size is stated for part of the rows, as once, few or many counts, or as a class when the clone is expanded.

J gene: TRBJ2-5; clone size: -; V gene: TRBV7-9; D gene: -; CDR3 protein: CASSSRGSQETQYF; CDR3 DNA: TGTGCCAGCAGTAGCAGGGGCAGCCAAGAGACCCAGTACTTC
J gene: TRBJ2-1; clone size: -; V gene: TRBV2; D gene: -; CDR3 protein: CASRAQGGEQFF; CDR3 DNA: TGTGCCAGCAGAGCCCAAGGGGGTGAGCAGTTCTTC
J gene: TRBJ2-5; clone size: -; V gene: TRBV6-5; D gene: -; CDR3 protein: CASSLTGETQYF; CDR3 DNA: TGTGCCAGCAGTCTCACCGGGGAGACCCAGTACTTC
J gene: TRBJ2-1; clone size: -; V gene: TRBV12-5; D gene: -; CDR3 protein: CASGLSFEQFF; CDR3 DNA: TGTGCTAGTGGACTTAGTTTTGAGCAGTTCTTC
J gene: TRBJ2-7; clone size: -; V gene: TRBV4-3; D gene: -; CDR3 protein: CASSQDRGYEQYF; CDR3 DNA: TGCGCCAGCAGCCAAGACAGGGGCTACGAGCAGTACTTC
J gene: TRBJ1-5; clone size: -; V gene: TRBV19; D gene: TRBD1; CDR3 protein: CASSIGDREPSNQPQHF; CDR3 DNA: TGTGCCAGTAGTATCGGGGACAGGGAGCCTAGCAATCAGCCCCAGCATTTT
J gene: TRBJ1-2; clone size: -; V gene: TRBV5-6; D gene: TRBD1; CDR3 protein: CASSLVSMARGHYGYTF; CDR3 DNA: TGTGCCAGCAGCTTGGTGTCCATGGCCAGGGGGCACTATGGCTACACCTTC
J gene: TRBJ1-5; clone size: once; V gene: TRBV2; D gene: TRBD1; CDR3 protein: CASSAGDRANQPQHF; CDR3 DNA: TGTGCCAGCAGTGCTGGGGACAGGGCAAATCAGCCCCAGCATTTT
J gene: TRBJ2-7; clone size: once; V gene: TRBV5-1; D gene: -; CDR3 protein: CASSLALQGSYEQYF; CDR3 DNA: TGCGCCAGCAGCTTGGCGTTGCAGGGATCCTACGAGCAGTACTTC
J gene: TRBJ2-5; clone size: -; V gene: TRBV7-2; D gene: TRBD1; CDR3 protein: CASSAGQEETQYF; CDR3 DNA: TGTGCCAGCAGCGCAGGACAGGAAGAGACCCAGTACTTC
J gene: TRBJ1-1; clone size: -; V gene: TRBV6-1; D gene: -; CDR3 protein: CASNLGQTNTEAFF; CDR3 DNA: TGTGCCAGCAACCTGGGACAAACAAACACTGAAGCTTTCTTT
J gene: TRBJ2-7; clone size: -; V gene: TRBV5-6; D gene: -; CDR3 protein: CASSLGARERVYF; CDR3 DNA: TGTGCCAGCAGCTTGGGAGCCCGGGAACGAGTGTACTTC
J gene: TRBJ2-1; clone size: once; V gene: TRBV25-1; D gene: TRBD1; CDR3 protein: CASSGHPGTGINEQFF; CDR3 DNA: TGTGCCAGCAGTGGCCATCCGGGGACAGGTATCAATGAGCAGTTCTTC
J gene: TRBJ1-2; clone size: -; V gene: TRBV4-3; D gene: -; CDR3 protein: CASSPLGGGYTF; CDR3 DNA: TGCGCCAGCAGCCCCCTGGGGGGTGGCTACACCTTC
J gene: TRBJ1-2; clone size: -; V gene: TRBV6-5; D gene: -; CDR3 protein: CASSDSQAYGYTF; CDR3 DNA: TGTGCCAGCAGTGATTCACAGGCTTATGGCTACACCTTC
J gene: TRBJ2-1; clone size: -; V gene: TRBV5-1; D gene: TRBD1; CDR3 protein: CASSLDGTGRNEQFF; CDR3 DNA: TGCGCCAGCAGCTTGGACGGGACAGGGAGAAATGAGCAGTTCTTC
J gene: TRBJ2-5; clone size: -; V gene: TRBV29-1; D gene: -; CDR3 protein: CSVGEFGKETQYF; CDR3 DNA: TGCAGCGTTGGGGAGTTCGGGAAAGAGACCCAGTACTTC
J gene: TRBJ2-5; clone size: few; V gene: TRBV6-5; D gene: -; CDR3 protein: CASSRSIHQETQYF; CDR3 DNA: TGTGCCAGCAGCCGTAGTATACACCAAGAGACCCAGTACTTC
J gene: TRBJ2-1; clone size: -; V gene: TRBV5-6; D gene: -; CDR3 protein: CASSRGQGVEFF; CDR3 DNA: TGTGCCAGCAGCCGGGGGCAGGGGGTGGAGTTCTTC
J gene: TRBJ2-3; clone size: -; V gene: TRBV7-9; D gene: TRBD2; CDR3 protein: CASSLTSGSHRYTQYF; CDR3 DNA: TGTGCCAGCAGCCTGACTAGCGGGAGCCACAGATACACGCAGTATTTT
J gene: TRBJ1-2; clone size: once; V gene: TRBV5-1; D gene: -; CDR3 protein: CASSVGGGAYGYTF; CDR3 DNA: TGCGCCAGCAGCGTGGGAGGGGGGGCATATGGCTACACCTTC
J gene: TRBJ1-1; clone size: once; V gene: TRBV5-6; D gene: -; CDR3 protein: CASSLEGAGRMNTEAFF; CDR3 DNA: TGTGCCAGCAGCTTGGAAGGGGCGGGGAGGATGAACACTGAAGCTTTCTTT
J gene: TRBJ2-7; clone size: -; V gene: TRBV30; D gene: TRBD1; CDR3 protein: CAWRGWDRGSYEQYF; CDR3 DNA: TGTGCCTGGAGAGGATGGGACAGAGGCTCCTACGAGCAGTACTTC
J gene: TRBJ1-3; clone size: -; V gene: TRBV7-2; D gene: -; CDR3 protein: CASSADSYGNTIYF; CDR3 DNA: TGTGCCAGCAGTGCTGACAGTTACGGAAACACCATATATTTT
J gene: TRBJ2-7; clone size: -; V gene: TRBV6-4; D gene: -; CDR3 protein: CASIVLNSYEQYF; CDR3 DNA: TGTGCCAGCATAGTCTTAAATTCCTACGAGCAGTACTTC
J gene: TRBJ1-6; clone size: -; V gene: TRBV5-1; D gene: -; CDR3 protein: CASSLSTDNSPLHF; CDR3 DNA: TGCGCCAGCAGCTTGAGCACAGATAATTCACCCCTCCACTTT
J gene: TRBJ2-7; clone size: -; V gene: TRBV7-2; D gene: TRBD2; CDR3 protein: CASSSGLATSYEQYF; CDR3 DNA: TGTGCCAGCAGCTCGGGACTAGCTACCTCCTACGAGCAGTACTTC
J gene: TRBJ2-1; clone size: -; V gene: TRBV5-6; D gene: TRBD2; CDR3 protein: CASSRGLAVYNEQFF; CDR3 DNA: TGTGCCAGCAGCCGGGGACTAGCGGTTTACAATGAGCAGTTCTTC
J gene: TRBJ2-1; clone size: -; V gene: TRBV5-1; D gene: -; CDR3 protein: CASSPTAGHTYNEQFF; CDR3 DNA: TGCGCCAGCAGCCCGACGGCGGGGCACACGTACAATGAGCAGTTCTTC
J gene: TRBJ2-3; clone size: -; V gene: TRBV5-6; D gene: -; CDR3 protein: CASSVAWGLGGDTQYF; CDR3 DNA: TGTGCCAGCAGCGTCGCTTGGGGGCTGGGAGGGGATACGCAGTATTTT
J gene: TRBJ1-2; clone size: -; V gene: TRBV6-1; D gene: TRBD1; CDR3 protein: CASSPDRNNGYTF; CDR3 DNA: TGTGCCAGCAGCCCGGACAGGAACAATGGCTACACCTTC
J gene: TRBJ2-5; clone size: -; V gene: TRBV4-1; D gene: -; CDR3 protein: CASSPFGTFSHGETQYF; CDR3 DNA: TGCGCCAGCAGCCCGTTCGGGACATTTTCACACGGAGAGACCCAGTACTTC
J gene: TRBJ2-7; clone size: -; V gene: TRBV6-6; D gene: -; CDR3 protein: CASSPSGTDYREQYF; CDR3 DNA: TGTGCCAGCAGTCCATCCGGGACGGACTACCGCGAGCAGTACTTC
J gene: TRBJ2-1; clone size: -; V gene: TRBV10-3; D gene: -; CDR3 protein: CAISESKSGEGTFQDNEQFF; CDR3 DNA: TGTGCCATCAGTGAGTCGAAGTCGGGGGAAGGGACTTTTCAGGACAATGAGCAGTTCTTC
J gene: TRBJ2-3; clone size: few; V gene: TRBV15; D gene: -; CDR3 protein: CATSRDPSPRDTQYF; CDR3 DNA: TGTGCCACCAGCAGAGATCCTTCCCCGCGGGATACGCAGTATTTT
J gene: TRBJ1-1; clone size: -; V gene: TRBV25-1; D gene: -; CDR3 protein: CASSDLQGTEAFF; CDR3 DNA: TGTGCCAGCAGTGATCTACAGGGCACTGAAGCTTTCTTT
J gene: TRBJ2-2; clone size: -; V gene: TRBV2; D gene: TRBD1; CDR3 protein: CASTADRASGELFF; CDR3 DNA: TGTGCCAGCACCGCGGACAGGGCTAGCGGGGAGCTGTTTTTT
J gene: TRBJ1-4; clone size: once; V gene: TRBV7-9; D gene: TRBD1; CDR3 protein: CASSSYIDRGNEKLFF; CDR3 DNA: TGTGCCAGCAGCTCTTATATTGACAGGGGTAATGAAAAACTGTTTTTT
J gene: TRBJ2-7; clone size: once; V gene: TRBV27; D gene: TRBD2; CDR3 protein: CASSFTPGLANYEQYF; CDR3 DNA: TGCGCCAGCAGCTTCACGCCGGGACTAGCGAACTACGAGCAGTACTTC
J gene: TRBJ2-1; clone size: -; V gene: TRBV27; D gene: -; CDR3 protein: CATWTGSLYNEQFF; CDR3 DNA: TGTGCCACCTGGACGGGATCATTATACAATGAGCAGTTCTTC
J gene: TRBJ2-1; clone size: -; V gene: TRBV9; D gene: TRBD1; CDR3 protein: CASSEGQGVWDEQFF; CDR3 DNA: TGTGCCAGCTCCGAAGGACAGGGAGTGTGGGATGAGCAGTTCTTC
J gene: TRBJ2-1; clone size: few; V gene: TRBV6-1; D gene: TRBD2; CDR3 protein: CASRTSGGDEQFF; CDR3 DNA: TGTGCCAGCAGGACTAGCGGGGGCGATGAGCAGTTCTTC
J gene: TRBJ1-1; clone size: -; V gene: TRBV5-8; D gene: -; CDR3 protein: CASSLGTGGTEAFF; CDR3 DNA: TGTGCCAGCAGCTTGGGGACTGGAGGCACTGAAGCTTTCTTT
J gene: TRBJ2-5; clone size: -; V gene: TRBV9; D gene: TRBD1; CDR3 protein: CASSSWDREGETQYF; CDR3 DNA: TGTGCCAGCAGCTCTTGGGACAGGGAGGGGGAGACCCAGTACTTC
J gene: TRBJ2-2; clone size: -; V gene: TRBV12-5; D gene: TRBD1; CDR3 protein: CASGLVQGSGELFF; CDR3 DNA: TGTGCTAGTGGTTTGGTACAGGGGAGCGGGGAGCTGTTTTTT
J gene: TRBJ1-1; clone size: -; V gene: TRBV5-8; D gene: TRBD1; CDR3 protein: CASSTDRVNTEAFF; CDR3 DNA: TGTGCCAGCAGCACGGACAGGGTGAACACTGAAGCTTTCTTT
J gene: TRBJ2-5; clone size: -; V gene: TRBV10-1; D gene: TRBD1; CDR3 protein: CAGDRAYQETQYF; CDR3 DNA: TGCGCCGGCGACAGGGCGTACCAAGAGACCCAGTACTTC
J gene: TRBJ1-2; clone size: -; V gene: TRBV7-2; D gene: -; CDR3 protein: CASSVGQNYGYTF; CDR3 DNA: TGTGCCAGCAGTGTCGGACAAAACTATGGCTACACCTTC
J gene: TRBJ1-3; clone size: few; V gene: TRBV11-2; D gene: TRBD1; CDR3 protein: CASSLWDRAGNTIYF; CDR3 DNA: TGTGCCAGCAGCTTATGGGACAGGGCTGGAAACACCATATATTTT
J gene: TRBJ2-3; clone size: -; V gene: TRBV11-2; D gene: -; CDR3 protein: CASSPVGLAPDTQYF; CDR3 DNA: TGTGCCAGCAGCCCAGTCGGGCTAGCTCCAGATACGCAGTATTTT
J gene: TRBJ2-1; clone size: -; V gene: TRBV9; D gene: TRBD1; CDR3 protein: CASSVGTGAIDSYNEQFF; CDR3 DNA: TGTGCCAGCAGCGTCGGGACAGGGGCTATTGACTCCTACAATGAGCAGTTCTTC
J gene: TRBJ2-2; clone size: -; V gene: TRBV4-1; D gene: TRBD1; CDR3 protein: CASSQGTGDTGELFF; CDR3 DNA: TGTGCCAGCAGCCAAGGGACAGGGGACACCGGGGAGCTGTTTTTT
J gene: TRBJ2-5; clone size: once; V gene: TRBV6-5; D gene: TRBD2; CDR3 protein: CASSYSSGGVKTQYF; CDR3 DNA: TGTGCCAGCAGTTACTCTAGCGGGGGGGTTAAGACCCAGTACTTC
J gene: TRBJ2-6; clone size: -; V gene: TRBV4-2; D gene: -; CDR3 protein: CATRAFGANVLTF; CDR3 DNA: TGTGCCACTCGCGCCTTTGGGGCCAACGTCCTGACTTTC
J gene: TRBJ2-7; clone size: -; V gene: TRBV7-2; D gene: TRBD2; CDR3 protein: CASSFSGTSYEQYF; CDR3 DNA: TGTGCCAGCAGCTTTAGCGGGACCTCCTACGAGCAGTACTTC